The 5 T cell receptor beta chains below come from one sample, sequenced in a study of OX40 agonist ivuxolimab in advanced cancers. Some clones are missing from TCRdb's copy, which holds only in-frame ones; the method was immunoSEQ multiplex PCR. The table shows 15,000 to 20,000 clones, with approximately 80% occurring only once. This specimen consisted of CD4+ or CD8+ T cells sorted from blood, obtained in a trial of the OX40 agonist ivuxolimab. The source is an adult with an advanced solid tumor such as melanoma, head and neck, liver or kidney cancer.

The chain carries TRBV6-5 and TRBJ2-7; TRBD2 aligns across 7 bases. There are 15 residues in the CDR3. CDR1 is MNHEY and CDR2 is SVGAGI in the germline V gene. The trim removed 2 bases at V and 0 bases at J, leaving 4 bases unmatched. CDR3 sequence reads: CASSYEGGSSYEQYF. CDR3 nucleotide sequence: TGTGCCAGCAGTTACGAGGGCGGGAGCTCCTACGAGCAGTACTTC.

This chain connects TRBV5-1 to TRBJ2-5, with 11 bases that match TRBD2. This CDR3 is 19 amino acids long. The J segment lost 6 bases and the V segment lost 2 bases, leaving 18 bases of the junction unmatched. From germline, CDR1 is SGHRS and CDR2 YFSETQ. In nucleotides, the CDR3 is TGCGCCAGCAGCTTCATTCCCTGGACTAGCGGGTCCTTAGTGAAGACCCAGTACTTC. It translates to CASSFIPWTSGSLVKTQYF.

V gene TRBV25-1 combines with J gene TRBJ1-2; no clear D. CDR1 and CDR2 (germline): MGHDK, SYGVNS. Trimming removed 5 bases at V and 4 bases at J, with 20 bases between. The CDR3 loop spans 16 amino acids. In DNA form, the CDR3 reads TGTGCCAGCAGTATGCGTCGACTGGGAAAGACCTATGGCTACACCTTC. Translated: CASSMRRLGKTYGYTF.

Here the CDR3 DNA reads TGCGCCAGCAGCCAAGTAGGGACAGGGGGCACTCAGCCCCAGCATTTT. It encodes CASSQVGTGGTQPQHF. The rearrangement uses TRBV4-1 and TRBJ1-5; the match to TRBD1 covers 12 bases. V trimming: 1 base; J trimming: 6 bases; junction bases outside the gene matches: 4. Germline values: CDR1 MGHRA, CDR2 YSYEKL. The CDR3 is 16 amino acids.

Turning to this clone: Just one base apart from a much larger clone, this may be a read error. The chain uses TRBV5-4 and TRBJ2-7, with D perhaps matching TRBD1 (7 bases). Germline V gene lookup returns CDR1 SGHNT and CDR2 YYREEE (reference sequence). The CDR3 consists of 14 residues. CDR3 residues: CVSSPGQGGYEQYF. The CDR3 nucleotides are TGTGTCAGCAGCCCGGGCCAGGGGGGTTACGAGCAGTACTTC.